This TCR beta chain was documented in a study of blood T cell repertoires in COVID-19. Study-wide background: The United States, Italy and Spain provided the acute and convalescent COVID-19 samples. PBMCs, B-cell-depleted T cells, or T cells were the source of the cDNA or gDNA that made up the material.

The germline gives CDR1 SGHDT, CDR2 YYEEEE. J lost 5 bases, V lost 3 bases, and 11 bases had no gene match. This CDR3 has 16 residues. Per the original methods: For nucleated cells, counts were estimated from reference gene primer amplification. Here immunoSEQ multiplex PCR was the method, and the copy in TCRdb shows in-frame clones only, minus some. V, J and clone size were drawn from that table, and D and trimming were deduced from the DNA. The sample holds roughly 330,000 clones, 89% seen once. The source material was peripheral blood. The source is a young man who had recovered from COVID-19. The chain carries TRBV5-6 and TRBJ1-2; 9 bases map to TRBD1. The CDR3 region has the DNA TGTGCCAGCAGCTCCGCTTTACAGGGGGCGAGTTATGGCTACACCTTC. Protein product: CASSSALQGASYGYTF.